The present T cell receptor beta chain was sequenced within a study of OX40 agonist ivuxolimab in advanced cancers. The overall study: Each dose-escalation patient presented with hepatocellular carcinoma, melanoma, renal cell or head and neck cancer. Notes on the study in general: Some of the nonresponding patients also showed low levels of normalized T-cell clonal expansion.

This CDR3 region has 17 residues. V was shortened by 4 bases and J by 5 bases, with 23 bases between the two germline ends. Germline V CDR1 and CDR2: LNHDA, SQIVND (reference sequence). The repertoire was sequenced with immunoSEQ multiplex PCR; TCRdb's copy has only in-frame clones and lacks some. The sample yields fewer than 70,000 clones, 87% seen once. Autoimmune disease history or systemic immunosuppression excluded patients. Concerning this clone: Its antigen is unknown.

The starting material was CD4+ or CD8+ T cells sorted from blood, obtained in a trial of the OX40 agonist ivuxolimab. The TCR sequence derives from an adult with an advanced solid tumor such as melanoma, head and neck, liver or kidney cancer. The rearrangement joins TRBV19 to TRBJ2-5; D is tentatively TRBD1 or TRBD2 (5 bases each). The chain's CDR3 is CASSTEKWGRSRETQYF. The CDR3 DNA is TGTGCCAGTAGTACGGAAAAGTGGGGACGGTCGCGGGAGACCCAGTACTTC.